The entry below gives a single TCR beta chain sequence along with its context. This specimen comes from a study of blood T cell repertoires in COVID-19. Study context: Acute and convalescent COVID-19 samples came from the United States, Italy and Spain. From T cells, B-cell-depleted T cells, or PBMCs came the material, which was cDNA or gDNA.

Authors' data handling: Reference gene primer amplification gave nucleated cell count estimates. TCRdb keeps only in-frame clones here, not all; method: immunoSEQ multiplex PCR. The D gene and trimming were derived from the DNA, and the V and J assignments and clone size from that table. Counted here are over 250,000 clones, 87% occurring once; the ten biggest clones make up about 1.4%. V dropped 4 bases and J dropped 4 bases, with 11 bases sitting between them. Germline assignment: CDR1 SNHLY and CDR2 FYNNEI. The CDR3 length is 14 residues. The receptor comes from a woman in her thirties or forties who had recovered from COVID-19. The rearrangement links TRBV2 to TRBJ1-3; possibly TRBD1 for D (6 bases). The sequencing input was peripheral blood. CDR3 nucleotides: TGTGCCAGCAGTGGGCAGGGGTGGGGAAACACCATATATTTT. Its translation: CASSGQGWGNTIYF.